This T cell receptor beta chain was captured by sequencing in a study of T cell responses to AZD1222 COVID-19 vaccine. General study results and limits: At baseline, just five or six AZD1222 recipients tested seropositive. Nearly half of spike-specific TCRs reportedly target unmutated variant regions. The sample set comprised mostly white British donors with more females, and clonal diversity was possibly underestimated.

V was pared by 7 bases and J by 2 bases, with 5 bases of the junction left unmatched. The CDR3 runs 14 residues. Per germline, CDR1 MNHEY and CDR2 SMNVEV (reference sequence). Generated by immunoSEQ multiplex PCR, the TCRdb table keeps only in-frame clones and is missing some. Of approximately 100,000 clones in the sample, 87% were seen once. Concerning this clone itself: What it binds is unknown.

The chain is built from TRBV27 and TRBJ2-7; TRBD2 agrees at 10 bases. The material was peripheral blood, obtained on day 0 of AZD1222 vaccination. This TCR came from an adult in good health. In nucleotides, the CDR3 is TGTGCCAGCAATTCGCTAGCGGGAGCCTACGAGCAGTACTTC. Translation gives CASNSLAGAYEQYF.